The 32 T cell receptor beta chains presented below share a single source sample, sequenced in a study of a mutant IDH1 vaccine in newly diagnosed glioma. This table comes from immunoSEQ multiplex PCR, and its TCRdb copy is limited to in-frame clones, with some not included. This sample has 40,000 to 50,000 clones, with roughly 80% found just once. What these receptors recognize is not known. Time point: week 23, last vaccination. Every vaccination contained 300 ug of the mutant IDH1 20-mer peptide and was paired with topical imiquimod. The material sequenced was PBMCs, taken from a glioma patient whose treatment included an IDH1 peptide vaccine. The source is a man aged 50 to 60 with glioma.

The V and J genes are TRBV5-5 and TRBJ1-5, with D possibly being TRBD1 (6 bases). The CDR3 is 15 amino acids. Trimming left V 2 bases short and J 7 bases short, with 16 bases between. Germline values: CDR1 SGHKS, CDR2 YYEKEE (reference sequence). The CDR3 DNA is TGTGCCAGCAGCTTTAGGGAACAGGGTGGACAGCCCCAGCATTTT. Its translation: CASSFREQGGQPQHF.

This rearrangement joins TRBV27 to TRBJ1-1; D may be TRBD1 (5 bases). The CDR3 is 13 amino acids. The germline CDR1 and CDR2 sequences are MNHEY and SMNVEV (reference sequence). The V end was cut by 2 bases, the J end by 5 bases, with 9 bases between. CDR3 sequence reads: CASSLGGWTEAFF. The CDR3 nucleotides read TGTGCCAGCAGTTTAGGGGGTTGGACTGAAGCTTTCTTT.

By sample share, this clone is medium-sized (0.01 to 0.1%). CDR3 sequence: CASSLPRTGGDTEAFF. The DNA of the CDR3 is TGTGCCAGCAGCTTGCCCCGGACAGGGGGAGACACTGAAGCTTTCTTT. The chain recombines TRBV13 with TRBJ1-1; 10 positions match TRBD1. The CDR3 runs to 16 residues. Germline lookup yields CDR1 PRHDT and CDR2 FYEKMQ (reference sequence). V shed 3 bases and J 3 bases; nucleotides not matched to a gene: 7.

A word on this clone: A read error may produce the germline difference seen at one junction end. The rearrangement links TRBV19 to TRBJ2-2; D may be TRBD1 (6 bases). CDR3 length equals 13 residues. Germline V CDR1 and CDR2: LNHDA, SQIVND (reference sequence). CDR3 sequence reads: CASSIWDTGELFF. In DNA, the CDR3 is TGTGCCAGTAGTATATGGGACACCGGAGAGCTGTTTTTT. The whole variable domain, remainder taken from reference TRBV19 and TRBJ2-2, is DGGITQSPKYLFRKEGQNVTLSCEQNLNHDAMYWYRQDPGQGLRLIYYSQIVNDFQKGDIAEGYSVSREKKESFPLTVTSAQKNPTAFYLCASSIWDTGELFFGEGSRLTVL.

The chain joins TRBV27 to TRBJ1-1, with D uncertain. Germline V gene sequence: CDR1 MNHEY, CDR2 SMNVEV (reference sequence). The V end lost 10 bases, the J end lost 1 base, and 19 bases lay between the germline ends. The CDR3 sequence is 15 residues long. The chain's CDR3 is CATQAGSLGNTEAFF. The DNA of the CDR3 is TGTGCCACCCAAGCGGGCAGCCTAGGGAACACTGAAGCTTTCTTT.

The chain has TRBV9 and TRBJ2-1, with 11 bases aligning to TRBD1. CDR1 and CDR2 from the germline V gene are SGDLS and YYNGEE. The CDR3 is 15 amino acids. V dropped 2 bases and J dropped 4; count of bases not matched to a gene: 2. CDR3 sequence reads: CASSVGTGGYNEQFF. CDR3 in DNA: TGTGCCAGCAGCGTCGGGACAGGGGGTTACAATGAGCAGTTCTTC.

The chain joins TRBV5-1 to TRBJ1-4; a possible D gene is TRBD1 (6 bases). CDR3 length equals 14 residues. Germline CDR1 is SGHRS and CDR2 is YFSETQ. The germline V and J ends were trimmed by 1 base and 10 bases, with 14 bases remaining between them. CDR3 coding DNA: TGCGCCAGCAGCTTGAGTACAGGGCAAGGAAAACTGTTTTTT. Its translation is CASSLSTGQGKLFF.

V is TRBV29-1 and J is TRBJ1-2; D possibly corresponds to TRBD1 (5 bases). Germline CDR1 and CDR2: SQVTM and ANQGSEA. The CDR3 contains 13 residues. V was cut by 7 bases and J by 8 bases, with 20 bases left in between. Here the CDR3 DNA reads TGCAGCGGGGGGTGGGGCGACGCGGGAGGCTACACCTTC. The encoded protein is CSGGWGDAGGYTF.

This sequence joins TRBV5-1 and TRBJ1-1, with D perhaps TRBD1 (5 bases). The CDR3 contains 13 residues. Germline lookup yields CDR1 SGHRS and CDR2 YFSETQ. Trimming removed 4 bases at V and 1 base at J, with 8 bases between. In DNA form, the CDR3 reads TGCGCCAGCAGCCAGGGAAAGAACACTGAAGCTTTCTTT. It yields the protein CASSQGKNTEAFF. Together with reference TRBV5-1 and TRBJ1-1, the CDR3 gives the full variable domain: KAGVTQTPRYLIKTRGQQVTLSCSPISGHRSVSWYQQTPGQGLQFLFEYFSETQRNKGNFPGRFSGRQFSNSRSEMNVSTLELGDSALYLCASSQGKNTEAFFGQGTRLTVV.

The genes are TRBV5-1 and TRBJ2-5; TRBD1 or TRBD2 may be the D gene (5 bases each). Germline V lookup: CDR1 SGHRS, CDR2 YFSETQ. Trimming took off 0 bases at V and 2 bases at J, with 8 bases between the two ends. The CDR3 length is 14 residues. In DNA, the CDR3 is TGCGCCAGCAGCTTGGGAGGGGCTCAAGAGACCCAGTACTTC. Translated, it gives CASSLGGAQETQYF.

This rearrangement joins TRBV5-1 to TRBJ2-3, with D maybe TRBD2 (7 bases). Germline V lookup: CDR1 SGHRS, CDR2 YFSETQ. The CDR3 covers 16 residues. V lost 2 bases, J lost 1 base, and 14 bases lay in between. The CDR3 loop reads CASSFLTGGGTDTQYF. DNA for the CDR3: TGCGCCAGCAGCTTCTTGACGGGGGGCGGCACAGATACGCAGTATTTT.

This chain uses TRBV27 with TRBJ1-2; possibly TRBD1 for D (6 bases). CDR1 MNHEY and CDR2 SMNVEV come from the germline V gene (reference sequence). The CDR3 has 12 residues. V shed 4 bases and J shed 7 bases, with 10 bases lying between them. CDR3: CASSSQGAGYTF. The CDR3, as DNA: TGTGCCAGCAGTTCACAGGGTGCTGGCTACACCTTC.

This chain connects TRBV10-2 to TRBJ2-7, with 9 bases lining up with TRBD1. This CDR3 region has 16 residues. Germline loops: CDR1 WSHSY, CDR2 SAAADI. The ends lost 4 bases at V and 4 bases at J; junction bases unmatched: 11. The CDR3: CASSGTRDRDAYEQYF. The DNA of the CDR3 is TGCGCCAGCAGTGGGACCCGGGACAGGGATGCTTACGAGCAGTACTTC.

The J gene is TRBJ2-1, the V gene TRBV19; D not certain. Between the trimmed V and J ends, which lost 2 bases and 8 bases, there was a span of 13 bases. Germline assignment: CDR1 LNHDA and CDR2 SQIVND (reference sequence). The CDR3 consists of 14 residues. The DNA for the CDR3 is TGTGCCAGTAGTATATATAAGGCGGATGATGAGCAGTTCTTC. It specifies CASSIYKADDEQFF.

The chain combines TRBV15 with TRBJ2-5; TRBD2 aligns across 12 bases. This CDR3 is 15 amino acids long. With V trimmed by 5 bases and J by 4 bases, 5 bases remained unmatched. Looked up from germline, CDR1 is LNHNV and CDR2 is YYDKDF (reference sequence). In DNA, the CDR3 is TGTGCCACCAGCGCTAGCGGGGGGGTATCAGAGACCCAGTACTTC. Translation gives CATSASGGVSETQYF.

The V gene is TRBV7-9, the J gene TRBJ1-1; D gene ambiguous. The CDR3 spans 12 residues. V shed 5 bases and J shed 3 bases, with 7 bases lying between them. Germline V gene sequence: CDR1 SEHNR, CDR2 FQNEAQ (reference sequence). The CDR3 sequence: CASSQMDTEAFF. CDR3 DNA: TGTGCCAGCAGCCAGATGGACACTGAAGCTTTCTTT.

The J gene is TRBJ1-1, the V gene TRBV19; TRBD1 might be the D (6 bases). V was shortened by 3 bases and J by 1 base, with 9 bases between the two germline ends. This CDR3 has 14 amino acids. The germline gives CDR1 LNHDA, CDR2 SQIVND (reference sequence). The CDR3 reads CASSIGQPNTEAFF. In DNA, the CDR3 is TGTGCCAGTAGTATCGGACAGCCGAACACTGAAGCTTTCTTT.

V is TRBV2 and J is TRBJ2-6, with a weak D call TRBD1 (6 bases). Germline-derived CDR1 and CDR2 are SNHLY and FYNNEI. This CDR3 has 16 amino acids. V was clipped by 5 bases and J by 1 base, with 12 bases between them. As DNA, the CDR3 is TGTGCCAGCAGTCTTCAGGGGACATCTGGGGCCAACGTCCTGACTTTC. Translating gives CASSLQGTSGANVLTF.

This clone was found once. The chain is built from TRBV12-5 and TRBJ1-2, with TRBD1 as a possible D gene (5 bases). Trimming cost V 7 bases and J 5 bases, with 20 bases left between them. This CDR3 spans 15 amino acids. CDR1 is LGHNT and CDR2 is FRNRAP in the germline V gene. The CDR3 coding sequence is TGTGCTAGTGCCTACGGGACCCAGGCCACTTATGGCTACACCTTC. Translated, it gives CASAYGTQATYGYTF. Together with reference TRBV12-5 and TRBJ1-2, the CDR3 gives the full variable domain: DARVTQTPRHKVTEMGQEVTMRCQPILGHNTVFWYRQTMMQGLELLAYFRNRAPLDDSGMPKDRFSAEMPDATLATLKIQPSEPRDSAVYFCASAYGTQATYGYTFGSGTRLTVV.

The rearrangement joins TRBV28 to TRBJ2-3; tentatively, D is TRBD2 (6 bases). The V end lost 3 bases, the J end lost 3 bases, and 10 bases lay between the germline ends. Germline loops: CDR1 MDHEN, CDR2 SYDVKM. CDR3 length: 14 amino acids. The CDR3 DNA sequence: TGTGCCAGCAGTTTTTCCGGACTAACAGATACGCAGTATTTT. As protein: CASSFSGLTDTQYF.

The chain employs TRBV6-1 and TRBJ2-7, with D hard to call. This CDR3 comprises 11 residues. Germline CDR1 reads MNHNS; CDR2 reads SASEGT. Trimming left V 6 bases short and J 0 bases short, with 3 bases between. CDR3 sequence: CASSPSYEQYF. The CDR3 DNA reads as TGTGCCAGCAGCCCCTCCTACGAGCAGTACTTC.

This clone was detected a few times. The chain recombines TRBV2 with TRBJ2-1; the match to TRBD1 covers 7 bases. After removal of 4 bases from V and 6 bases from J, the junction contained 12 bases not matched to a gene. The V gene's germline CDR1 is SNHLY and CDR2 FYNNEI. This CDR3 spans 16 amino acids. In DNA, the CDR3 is TGTGCCAGCAGTGGACAGGGTACCTCCACCTTCAATGAGCAGTTCTTC. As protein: CASSGQGTSTFNEQFF.

CDR3 in amino acids: CASSVGQFSYEQYF. CDR3 coding DNA: TGTGCCAGCAGCGTAGGACAATTCTCCTACGAGCAGTACTTC. This chain joins TRBV7-6 and TRBJ2-7, with D possibly matching TRBD1 (5 bases). CDR1 is SGHVS, CDR2 FNYEAQ, per germline. The CDR3 has 14 residues. V shed 5 bases and J shed 0 bases, with 11 bases lying between them.

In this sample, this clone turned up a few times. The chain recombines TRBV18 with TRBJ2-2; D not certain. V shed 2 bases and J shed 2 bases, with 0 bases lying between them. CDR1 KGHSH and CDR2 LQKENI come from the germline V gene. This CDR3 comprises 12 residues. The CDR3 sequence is CASSPNTGELFF. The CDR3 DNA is TGTGCCAGCTCACCAAACACCGGGGAGCTGTTTTTT.

In nucleotides, the CDR3 is TGCGCCAGCAGTGAGTCTCGGGCAGGGGGTTATTCACCCCTCCACTTT. Encoded protein: CASSESRAGGYSPLHF. V usage is TRBV10-2 and J usage is TRBJ1-6, with 7 bases aligning to TRBD1. Germline CDR1 is WSHSY and CDR2 is SAAADI. V gave up 0 bases and J gave up 8 bases; unmatched junction bases: 7. The CDR3 totals 16 residues.

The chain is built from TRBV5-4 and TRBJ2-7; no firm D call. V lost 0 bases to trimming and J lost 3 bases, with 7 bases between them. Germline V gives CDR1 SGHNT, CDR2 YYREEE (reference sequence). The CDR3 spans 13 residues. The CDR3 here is CASSLVGSYEQYF. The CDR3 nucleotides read TGTGCCAGCAGCTTGGTCGGAAGCTACGAGCAGTACTTC.

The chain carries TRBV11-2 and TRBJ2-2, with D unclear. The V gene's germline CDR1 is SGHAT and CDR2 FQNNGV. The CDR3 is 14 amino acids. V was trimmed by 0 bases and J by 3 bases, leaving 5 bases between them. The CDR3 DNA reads TGTGCCAGCAGCTTAGAGGTATACACCGGGGAGCTGTTTTTT. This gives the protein CASSLEVYTGELFF.

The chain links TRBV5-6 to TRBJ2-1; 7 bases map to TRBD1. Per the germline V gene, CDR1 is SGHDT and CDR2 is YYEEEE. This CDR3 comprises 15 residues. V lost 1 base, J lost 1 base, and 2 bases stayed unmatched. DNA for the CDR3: TGTGCCAGCAGCTTGACAGGGGAATCCTACAATGAGCAGTTCTTC. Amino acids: CASSLTGESYNEQFF.

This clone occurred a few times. CDR3 bases: TGTGCCAGCAGCGCCGTAGGGGACTCTGGAAACACCATATATTTT. Its translation: CASSAVGDSGNTIYF. The rearrangement uses TRBV9 and TRBJ1-3, with TRBD1 as a possible D gene (5 bases). V was trimmed by 3 bases and J by 0 bases, leaving 10 bases between them. The CDR3 spans 15 residues. CDR1 SGDLS and CDR2 YYNGEE come from the germline V gene.

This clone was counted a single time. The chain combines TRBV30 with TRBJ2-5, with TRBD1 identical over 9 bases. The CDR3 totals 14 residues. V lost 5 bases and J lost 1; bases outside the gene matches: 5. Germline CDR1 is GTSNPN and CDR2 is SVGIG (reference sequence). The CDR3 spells CAWLRQGVQETQYF. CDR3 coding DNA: TGTGCCTGGCTCCGACAGGGGGTCCAAGAGACCCAGTACTTC.

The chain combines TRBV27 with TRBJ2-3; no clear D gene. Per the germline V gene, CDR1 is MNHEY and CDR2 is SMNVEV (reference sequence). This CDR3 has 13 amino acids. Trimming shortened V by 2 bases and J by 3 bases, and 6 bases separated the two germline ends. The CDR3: CASSLGETDTQYF. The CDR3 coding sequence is TGTGCCAGCAGTTTAGGGGAAACAGATACGCAGTATTTT.

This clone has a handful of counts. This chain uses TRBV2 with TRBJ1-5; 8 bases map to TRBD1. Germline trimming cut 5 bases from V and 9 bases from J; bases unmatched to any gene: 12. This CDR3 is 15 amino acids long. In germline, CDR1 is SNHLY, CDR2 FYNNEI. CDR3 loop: CASSPRQGAPGPQHF. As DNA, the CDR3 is TGTGCCAGCAGTCCCCGCCAGGGGGCTCCGGGGCCCCAGCATTTT.